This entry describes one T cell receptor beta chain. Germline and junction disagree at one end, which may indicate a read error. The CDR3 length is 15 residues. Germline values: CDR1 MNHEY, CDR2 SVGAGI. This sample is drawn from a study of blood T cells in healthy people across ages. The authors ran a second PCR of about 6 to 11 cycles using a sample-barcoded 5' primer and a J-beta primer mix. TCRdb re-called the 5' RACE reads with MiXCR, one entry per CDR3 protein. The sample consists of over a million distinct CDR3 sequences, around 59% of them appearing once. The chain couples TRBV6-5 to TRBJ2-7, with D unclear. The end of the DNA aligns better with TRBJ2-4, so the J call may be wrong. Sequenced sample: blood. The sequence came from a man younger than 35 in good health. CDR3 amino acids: CASSYSRVGKDIQYF. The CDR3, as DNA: TGTGCCAGCAGTTACTCAAGAGTGGGCAAAGACATTCAGTACTTC.